These 20 T cell receptor beta chains were all obtained from the same sample, sequenced in a study of blood T cell repertoires in COVID-19. The protocol was immunoSEQ multiplex PCR, while the TCRdb copy is restricted to in-frame clones and leaves out a portion. Seen here are about 290,000 clones, 75% to 90% observed once, and the top ten hold less than 3%. Sequencing was performed on peripheral blood. The source of these receptors is a woman aged 25 to 45 with active or convalescent COVID-19.

This chain joins TRBV7-9 and TRBJ2-1; TRBD1 matches 8 bases. The germline gives CDR1 SEHNR, CDR2 FQNEAQ (reference sequence). With 5 bases clipped from V and 4 bases from J, the junction kept 10 bases outside the gene matches. This CDR3 spans 16 amino acids. The CDR3, as DNA: TGTGCCAGCAGCCCCCGTAGTCAGGGGGCGTACAATGAGCAGTTCTTC. Translating it yields CASSPRSQGAYNEQFF.

A few counts support this clone. The rearrangement joins TRBV11-3 to TRBJ2-3; the D gene is possibly TRBD2 (6 bases). CDR3 length equals 14 residues. V lost 4 bases and J 6 bases, leaving 14 bases between the germline ends. Germline values: CDR1 SGHNT, CDR2 YENEEA. The CDR3 protein is CASSSSTSRDTQYF. The CDR3 nucleotides are TGTGCCAGCAGCTCCTCGACTAGTAGGGATACGCAGTATTTT.

This chain links TRBV30 with TRBJ1-3; 8 bases agree with TRBD1. Germline V gene lookup returns CDR1 GTSNPN and CDR2 SVGIG (reference sequence). Trimming removed 5 bases from V and 2 bases from J; junction bases left unmatched: 2. CDR3 length: 13 amino acids. Here the CDR3 reads CAWETGAGNTIYF. The CDR3 DNA follows: TGTGCCTGGGAGACAGGGGCTGGAAACACCATATATTTT.

The V gene is TRBV28, the J gene TRBJ1-6; tentatively, D is TRBD1 (5 bases). Trimming took 6 bases from V and 5 from J, leaving 11 bases between them. Germline lookup yields CDR1 MDHEN and CDR2 SYDVKM. The length of the CDR3 is 14 residues. The CDR3 DNA sequence: TGTGCCAGCAGAACAGGAACGCATAATTCACCCCTCCACTTT. Translating gives CASRTGTHNSPLHF.

This chain joins TRBV7-6 and TRBJ2-3, with D tentatively TRBD1 (6 bases). The CDR3 is 16 residues long. V was clipped by 0 bases and J by 0 bases, with 10 bases between them. Germline loops: CDR1 SGHVS, CDR2 FNYEAQ. CDR3 protein: CASSLAAGASTDTQYF. The CDR3, as DNA: TGTGCCAGCAGCTTAGCAGCAGGGGCTAGCACAGATACGCAGTATTTT.

This rearrangement joins TRBV7-9 to TRBJ1-2; TRBD1 matches 8 bases. The junction had 7 bases not matched to a gene; V was cut back by 0 bases and J by 7 bases. The V gene's germline CDR1 is SEHNR and CDR2 FQNEAQ (reference sequence). The CDR3 runs 15 residues. The CDR3 here is CASSLASRGLGGYTF. The CDR3 nucleotides read TGTGCCAGCAGCTTAGCAAGCAGGGGGCTTGGTGGCTACACCTTC.

This clone was counted once. The V call is TRBV9, the J call TRBJ2-7, with D perhaps TRBD1 (6 bases). From germline, CDR1 is SGDLS and CDR2 YYNGEE. The V end was cut by 4 bases, the J end by 0 bases, with 11 bases between. The CDR3 sequence is 14 residues long. The CDR3 sequence is CASSPQGFSYEQYF. The CDR3 coding sequence is TGTGCCAGCAGCCCACAGGGTTTCTCCTACGAGCAGTACTTC. The whole variable domain, remainder taken from reference TRBV9 and TRBJ2-7, is DSGVTQTPKHLITATGQRVTLRCSPRSGDLSVYWYQQSLDQGLQFLIQYYNGEERAKGNILERFSAQQFPDLHSELNLSSLELGDSALYFCASSPQGFSYEQYFGPGTRLTVT.

CDR3 sequence reads: CASSSLRQGAHEQYF. CDR3 nucleotide sequence: TGTGCCAGCAGCTCCCTCAGACAGGGGGCCCACGAGCAGTACTTC. The gene calls are TRBV5-6 and TRBJ2-7, with 10 positions matching TRBD1. V shed 3 bases, J shed 5 bases, and the junction held 8 bases outside the gene matches. Germline CDR1 is SGHDT and CDR2 is YYEEEE. CDR3 length: 15 amino acids.

The chain joins TRBV4-2 to TRBJ2-2; D unresolved. Germline V gene lookup returns CDR1 LGHNA and CDR2 YNFKEQ. This CDR3 is built from 15 residues. Trimming shortened V by 1 base and J by 3 bases, and 9 bases separated the two germline ends. CDR3 bases: TGTGCCAGCAGCCAAGCGGGTGTGGACACCGGGGAGCTGTTTTTT. This sequence encodes CASSQAGVDTGELFF.

This sequence joins TRBV7-8 and TRBJ1-2, with a possible D match to TRBD1 (5 bases). Trimming removed 4 bases from V and 0 bases from J, with 9 bases in between. The CDR3 is 14 residues long. CDR1 is SGHVS, CDR2 FQNEAQ, per germline. The CDR3: CASSSGGTNYGYTF. The DNA for the CDR3 is TGTGCCAGCAGCTCGGGGGGAACTAACTATGGCTACACCTTC.

The chain is built from TRBV15 and TRBJ1-5; TRBD1 matches 9 bases. Unmatched junction bases numbered 15, after V lost 1 base and J lost 5 bases. The CDR3 runs to 19 residues. The V gene's germline CDR1 is LNHNV and CDR2 YYDKDF (reference sequence). The CDR3 is CATSRGLGQGGGVDQPQHF. Written as DNA, the CDR3 is TGTGCCACCAGCAGAGGACTGGGACAGGGAGGGGGTGTAGATCAGCCCCAGCATTTT.

The chain carries TRBV3-1 (or the pseudogene TRBV3-2) and TRBJ1-2; D ambiguous. Germline V CDR1 and CDR2: LGHDT, YNNKEL (reference sequence). Trimming pared 4 bases from V and 1 base from J, leaving 7 bases between. The CDR3 length is 13 residues. The CDR3 DNA follows: TGTGCCAGCAGCCGCACAGATAACTATGGCTACACCTTC. Translation: CASSRTDNYGYTF.

This chain uses TRBV18 with TRBJ2-7; 12 positions agree with TRBD1. Germline V lookup: CDR1 KGHSH, CDR2 LQKENI. V shed 5 bases and J 3 bases; nucleotides not matched to a gene: 5. The CDR3 extends over 15 amino acids. The CDR3 coding sequence is TGTGCCAGCTCATCGGGACAGGGGGCAGGCTACGAGCAGTACTTC. Translation: CASSSGQGAGYEQYF.

The J gene is TRBJ2-1, the V gene TRBV7-2; 8 bases line up with TRBD1. CDR1 is SGHTA, CDR2 FQGNSA, per germline. This CDR3 has 16 amino acids. Trimming cost V 5 bases and J 3 bases; bases outside gene matches: 9. CDR3 DNA sequence: TGTGCCAGCAGCAACAAGAGGACAGGGAGCTACAATGAGCAGTTCTTC. Its translation: CASSNKRTGSYNEQFF.

V is TRBV3-1 (or the pseudogene TRBV3-2) and J is TRBJ1-2; TRBD1 matches at 10 bases. The CDR3 length is 13 residues. Per germline, CDR1 LGHDT and CDR2 YNNKEL (reference sequence). The V segment lost 6 bases and the J segment 8 bases; nucleotides outside the gene matches: 6. The chain's CDR3 is CASRQTGGRGYTF. In DNA form, the CDR3 reads TGTGCCAGCAGACAGACAGGGGGCAGGGGCTACACCTTC.

This clone was observed a handful of times. The rearrangement uses TRBV4-1 and TRBJ2-7, with 9 bases that match TRBD1. V trimming: 1 base; J trimming: 6 bases; junction bases outside the gene matches: 4. There are 14 residues in the CDR3. Germline assignment: CDR1 MGHRA and CDR2 YSYEKL. The CDR3 protein is CASSQATGGPEQYF. The DNA for the CDR3 is TGCGCCAGCAGCCAAGCGACAGGGGGTCCCGAGCAGTACTTC.

The chain is built from TRBV9 and TRBJ2-1, with 8 nucleotides matching TRBD1. Germline V lookup: CDR1 SGDLS, CDR2 YYNGEE. Trimming at V came to 0 bases and at J to 6 bases, leaving 8 bases not matched to a gene. The CDR3 runs to 16 residues. CDR3 sequence: CASSVGFRGLTNEQFF. In DNA, the CDR3 is TGTGCCAGCAGCGTAGGTTTCAGGGGGCTTACCAATGAGCAGTTCTTC.

The CDR3 DNA follows: TGTGCCACCAGCAGAGGACTAGCGGGGATCCACGAGCAGTACTTC. Translation gives CATSRGLAGIHEQYF. The V and J genes are TRBV15 and TRBJ2-7; 11 nucleotides line up with TRBD2. The length of the CDR3 is 15 residues. Per the germline V gene, CDR1 is LNHNV and CDR2 is YYDKDF (reference sequence). J lost 5 bases, V lost 1 base, and 4 bases had no gene match.

In DNA form, the CDR3 reads TGTGCCAGTAGCGGAGTAGCGGGGGGGCAAGAGACCCAGTACTTC. Its protein is CASSGVAGGQETQYF. This chain uses TRBV19 with TRBJ2-5, with 11 bases fitting TRBD2. V lost 6 bases, J lost 2 bases, and 5 bases stayed unmatched. The CDR3 has 15 amino acids. Germline V gene lookup returns CDR1 LNHDA and CDR2 SQIVND (reference sequence).

This clone is a singleton in its sample. The rearrangement uses TRBV5-4 and TRBJ2-5; 15 bases agree with TRBD2. The germline CDR1 and CDR2 sequences are SGHNT and YYREEE (reference sequence). V shed 4 bases and J 1 base; nucleotides not matched to a gene: 8. This CDR3 comprises 18 residues. CDR3 coding DNA: TGTGCCAGCAGCCAAGGACTAGCGGGGGGGCTAGGCCAAGAGACCCAGTACTTC. It translates to CASSQGLAGGLGQETQYF. The full variable domain, with the rest looked up from reference TRBV5-4 and TRBJ2-5, is ETGVTQSPTHLIKTRGQQVTLRCSSQSGHNTVSWYQQALGQGPQFIFQYYREEENGRGNFPPRFSGLQFPNYSSELNVNALELDDSALYLCASSQGLAGGLGQETQYFGPGTRLLVL.